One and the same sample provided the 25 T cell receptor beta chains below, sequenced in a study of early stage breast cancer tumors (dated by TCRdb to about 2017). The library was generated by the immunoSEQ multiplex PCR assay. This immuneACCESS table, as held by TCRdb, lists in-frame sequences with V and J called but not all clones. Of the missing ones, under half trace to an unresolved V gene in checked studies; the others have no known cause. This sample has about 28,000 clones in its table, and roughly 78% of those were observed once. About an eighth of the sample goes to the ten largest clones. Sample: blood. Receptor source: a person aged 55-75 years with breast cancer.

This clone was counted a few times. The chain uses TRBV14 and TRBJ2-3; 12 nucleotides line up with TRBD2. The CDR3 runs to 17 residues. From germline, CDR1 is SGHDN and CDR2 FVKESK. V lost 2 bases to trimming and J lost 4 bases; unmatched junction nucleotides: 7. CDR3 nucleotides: TGTGCCAGCAGCCAACCCTTACTAGCGGGAGGTGCAGATACGCAGTATTTT. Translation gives CASSQPLLAGGADTQYF.

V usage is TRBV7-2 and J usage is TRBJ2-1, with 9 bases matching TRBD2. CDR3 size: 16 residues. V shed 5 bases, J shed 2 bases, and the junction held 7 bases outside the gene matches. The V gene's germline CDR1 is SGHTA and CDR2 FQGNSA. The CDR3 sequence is CASSLWTSATYNEQFF. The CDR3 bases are TGTGCCAGCAGCCTCTGGACTAGCGCCACCTACAATGAGCAGTTCTTC.

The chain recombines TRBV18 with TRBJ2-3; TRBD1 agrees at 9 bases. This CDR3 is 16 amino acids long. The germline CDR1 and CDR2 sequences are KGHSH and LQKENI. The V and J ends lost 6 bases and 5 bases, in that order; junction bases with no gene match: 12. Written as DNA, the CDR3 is TGTGCCAGCTCGCCGAATGGACAGGGGTTTTTAGATACGCAGTATTTT. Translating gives CASSPNGQGFLDTQYF.

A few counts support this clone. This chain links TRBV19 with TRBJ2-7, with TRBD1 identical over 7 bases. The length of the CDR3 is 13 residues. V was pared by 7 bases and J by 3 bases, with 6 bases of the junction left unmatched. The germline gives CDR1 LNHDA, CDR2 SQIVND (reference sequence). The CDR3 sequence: CASKGQGVYEQYF. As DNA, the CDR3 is TGTGCCAGTAAAGGGCAGGGGGTCTACGAGCAGTACTTC. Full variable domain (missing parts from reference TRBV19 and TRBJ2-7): DGGITQSPKYLFRKEGQNVTLSCEQNLNHDAMYWYRQDPGQGLRLIYYSQIVNDFQKGDIAEGYSVSREKKESFPLTVTSAQKNPTAFYLCASKGQGVYEQYFGPGTRLTVT.

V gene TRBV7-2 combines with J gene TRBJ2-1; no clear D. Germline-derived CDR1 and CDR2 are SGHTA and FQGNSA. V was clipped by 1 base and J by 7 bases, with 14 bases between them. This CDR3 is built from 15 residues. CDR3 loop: CASSLGNGLANEQFF. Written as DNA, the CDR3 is TGTGCCAGCAGCTTAGGAAACGGTTTAGCTAATGAGCAGTTCTTC.

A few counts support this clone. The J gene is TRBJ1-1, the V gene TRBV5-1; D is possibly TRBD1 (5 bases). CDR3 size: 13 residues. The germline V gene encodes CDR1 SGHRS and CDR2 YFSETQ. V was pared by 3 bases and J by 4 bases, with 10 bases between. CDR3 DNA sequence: TGCGCCAGCAGCTCCCAGGGTGGCACTGAAGCTTTCTTT. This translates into CASSSQGGTEAFF.

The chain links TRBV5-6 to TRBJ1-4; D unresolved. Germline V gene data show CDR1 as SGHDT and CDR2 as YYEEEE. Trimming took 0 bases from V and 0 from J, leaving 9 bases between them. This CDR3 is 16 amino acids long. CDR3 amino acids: CASSLGGGTTNEKLFF. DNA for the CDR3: TGTGCCAGCAGCTTGGGGGGAGGAACAACTAATGAAAAACTGTTTTTT.

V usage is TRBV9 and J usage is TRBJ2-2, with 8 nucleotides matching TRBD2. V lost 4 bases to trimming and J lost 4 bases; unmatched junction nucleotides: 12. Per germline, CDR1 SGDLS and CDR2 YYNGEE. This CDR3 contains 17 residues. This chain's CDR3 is CASSLPRGGVGTGELFF. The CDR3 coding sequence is TGTGCCAGCAGCCTCCCCCGGGGGGGCGTCGGCACCGGGGAGCTGTTTTTT.

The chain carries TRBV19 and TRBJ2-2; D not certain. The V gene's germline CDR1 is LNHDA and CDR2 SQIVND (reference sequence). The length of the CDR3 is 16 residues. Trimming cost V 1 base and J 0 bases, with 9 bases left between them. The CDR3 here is CASSIGSPTNTGELFF. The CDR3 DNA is TGTGCCAGTAGTATAGGTAGCCCGACGAACACCGGGGAGCTGTTTTTT.

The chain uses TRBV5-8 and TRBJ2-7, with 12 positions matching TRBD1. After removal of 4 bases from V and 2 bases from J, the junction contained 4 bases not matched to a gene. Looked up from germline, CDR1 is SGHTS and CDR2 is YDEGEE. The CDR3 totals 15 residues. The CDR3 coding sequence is TGTGCCAGCAGCGTGGGACAGGGGGCCGCCTACGAGCAGTACTTC. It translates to CASSVGQGAAYEQYF. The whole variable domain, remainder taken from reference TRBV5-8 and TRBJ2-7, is EAGVTQSPTHLIKTRGQQATLRCSPISGHTSVYWYQQALGLGLQFLLWYDEGEERNRGNFPPRFSGRQFPNYSSELNVNALELEDSALYLCASSVGQGAAYEQYFGPGTRLTVT.

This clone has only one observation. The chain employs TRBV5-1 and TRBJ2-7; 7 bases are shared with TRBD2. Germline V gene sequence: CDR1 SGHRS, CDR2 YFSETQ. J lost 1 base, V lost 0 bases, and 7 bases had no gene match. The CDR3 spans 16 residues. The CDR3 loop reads CASSLATASGSYEQYF. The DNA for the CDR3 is TGCGCCAGCAGCTTGGCAACGGCTAGCGGTTCCTACGAGCAGTACTTC.

For the CDR3, the DNA is TGTGCCTGGAGTGTAAAGGGGACTAGCGGGATTAAGGGGTTCTTC. It encodes CAWSVKGTSGIKGFF. The chain combines TRBV30 with TRBJ2-1; 13 nucleotides match TRBD2. The V segment lost 0 bases and the J segment 15 bases; nucleotides outside the gene matches: 11. Germline V gene data show CDR1 as GTSNPN and CDR2 as SVGIG (reference sequence). This CDR3 has 15 amino acids.

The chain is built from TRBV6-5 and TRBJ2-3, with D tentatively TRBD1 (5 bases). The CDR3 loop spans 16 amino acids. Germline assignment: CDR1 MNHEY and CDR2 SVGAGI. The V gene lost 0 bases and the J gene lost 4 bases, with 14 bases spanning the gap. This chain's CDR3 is CASSYSGQGTPDTQYF. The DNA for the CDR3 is TGTGCCAGCAGTTACTCGGGTCAGGGCACTCCAGATACGCAGTATTTT.

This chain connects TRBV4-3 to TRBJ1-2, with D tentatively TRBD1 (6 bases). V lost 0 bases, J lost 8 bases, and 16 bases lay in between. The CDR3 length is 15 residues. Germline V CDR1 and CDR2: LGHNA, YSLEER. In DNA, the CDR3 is TGCGCCAGCAGCCAAGATCTTGGGGGCCTCGGGGGCTACACCTTC. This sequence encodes CASSQDLGGLGGYTF.

The DNA of the CDR3 is TGCGCCAGCAGCCAAACTGGGACTAGCGGGAGTATAGCAGATACGCAGTATTTT. Protein product: CASSQTGTSGSIADTQYF. The chain has TRBV4-3 and TRBJ2-3, with 14 bases lining up with TRBD2. Germline loops: CDR1 LGHNA, CDR2 YSLEER. The V gene end was trimmed by 2 bases and the J gene end by 4 bases; junction bases not matched to a gene: 8. This CDR3 region has 18 residues.

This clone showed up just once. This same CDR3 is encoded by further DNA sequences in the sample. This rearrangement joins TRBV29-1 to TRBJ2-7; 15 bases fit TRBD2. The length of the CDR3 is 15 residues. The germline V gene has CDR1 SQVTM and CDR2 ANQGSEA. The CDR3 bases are TGCAGTGCCTCGGGACTAGCGGGAGGTTCTTACGAGCAGTACTTC. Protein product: CSASGLAGGSYEQYF.

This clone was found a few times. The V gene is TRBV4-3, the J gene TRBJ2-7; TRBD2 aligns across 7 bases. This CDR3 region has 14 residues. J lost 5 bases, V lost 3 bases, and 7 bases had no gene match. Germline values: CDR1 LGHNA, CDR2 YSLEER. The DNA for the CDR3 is TGCGCCAGCAGCCATACCGGGACTACTGACGAGCAGTACTTC. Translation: CASSHTGTTDEQYF.

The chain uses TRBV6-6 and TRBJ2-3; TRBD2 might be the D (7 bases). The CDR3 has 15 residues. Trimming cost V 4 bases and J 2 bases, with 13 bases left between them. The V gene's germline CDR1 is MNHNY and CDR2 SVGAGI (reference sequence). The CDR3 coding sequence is TGTGCCAGCAGTTCCCGGGGGGCAGACACAGATACGCAGTATTTT. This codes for CASSSRGADTDTQYF.

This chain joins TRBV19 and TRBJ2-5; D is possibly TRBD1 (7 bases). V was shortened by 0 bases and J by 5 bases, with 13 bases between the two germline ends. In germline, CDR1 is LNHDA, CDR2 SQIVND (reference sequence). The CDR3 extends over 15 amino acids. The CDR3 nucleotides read TGTGCCAGTAGTATAGATGAGGGGGCGGGGGAGACCCAGTACTTC. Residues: CASSIDEGAGETQYF.

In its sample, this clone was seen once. CDR3 residues: CASSDPGQGAREQYF. As DNA, the CDR3 is TGCGCCAGCAGTGATCCCGGACAGGGGGCACGCGAGCAGTACTTC. The chain recombines TRBV10-1 with TRBJ2-7; the match to TRBD1 covers 11 bases. Germline V gene data show CDR1 as WNHNN and CDR2 as SYGVQD (reference sequence). Trimming cost V 3 bases and J 6 bases; bases outside gene matches: 7. The CDR3 has 15 amino acids.

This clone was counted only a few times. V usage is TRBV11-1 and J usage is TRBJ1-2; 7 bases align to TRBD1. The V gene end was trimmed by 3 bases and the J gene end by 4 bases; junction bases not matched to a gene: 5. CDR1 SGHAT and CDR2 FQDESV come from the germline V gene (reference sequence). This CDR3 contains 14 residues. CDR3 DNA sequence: TGTGCCAGCAGCTTTACAGGGGTTACCTATGGCTACACCTTC. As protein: CASSFTGVTYGYTF.

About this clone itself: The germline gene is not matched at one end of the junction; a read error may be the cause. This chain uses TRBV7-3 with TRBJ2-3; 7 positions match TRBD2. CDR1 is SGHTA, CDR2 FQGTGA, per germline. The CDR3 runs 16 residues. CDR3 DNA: TGTGCCAGCAGCTTAGAGGGCGGGAGAAGCACTGATACGCAGTATTTT. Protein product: CASSLEGGRSTDTQYF.

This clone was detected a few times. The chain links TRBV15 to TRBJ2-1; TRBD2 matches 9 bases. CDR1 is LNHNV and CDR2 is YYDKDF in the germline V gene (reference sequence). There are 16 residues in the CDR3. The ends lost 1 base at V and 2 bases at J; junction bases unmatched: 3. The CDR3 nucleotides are TGTGCCACCAGCAGAGTTGCGGGAGGGGCCTACAATGAGCAGTTCTTC. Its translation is CATSRVAGGAYNEQFF.

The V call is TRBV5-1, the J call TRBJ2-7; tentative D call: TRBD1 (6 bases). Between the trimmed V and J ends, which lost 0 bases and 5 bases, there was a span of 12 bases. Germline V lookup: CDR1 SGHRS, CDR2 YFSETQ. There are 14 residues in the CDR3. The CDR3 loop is CASSLGWGPHEQYF. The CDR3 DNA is TGCGCCAGCAGCTTGGGTTGGGGGCCACACGAGCAGTACTTC.

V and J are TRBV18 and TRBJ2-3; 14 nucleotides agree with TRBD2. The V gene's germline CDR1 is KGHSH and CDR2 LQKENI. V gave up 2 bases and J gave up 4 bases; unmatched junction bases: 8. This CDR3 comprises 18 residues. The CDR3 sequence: CASSPFAGLAGDSDTQYF. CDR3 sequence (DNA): TGTGCCAGCTCACCATTCGCGGGACTAGCGGGAGACTCAGATACGCAGTATTTT.